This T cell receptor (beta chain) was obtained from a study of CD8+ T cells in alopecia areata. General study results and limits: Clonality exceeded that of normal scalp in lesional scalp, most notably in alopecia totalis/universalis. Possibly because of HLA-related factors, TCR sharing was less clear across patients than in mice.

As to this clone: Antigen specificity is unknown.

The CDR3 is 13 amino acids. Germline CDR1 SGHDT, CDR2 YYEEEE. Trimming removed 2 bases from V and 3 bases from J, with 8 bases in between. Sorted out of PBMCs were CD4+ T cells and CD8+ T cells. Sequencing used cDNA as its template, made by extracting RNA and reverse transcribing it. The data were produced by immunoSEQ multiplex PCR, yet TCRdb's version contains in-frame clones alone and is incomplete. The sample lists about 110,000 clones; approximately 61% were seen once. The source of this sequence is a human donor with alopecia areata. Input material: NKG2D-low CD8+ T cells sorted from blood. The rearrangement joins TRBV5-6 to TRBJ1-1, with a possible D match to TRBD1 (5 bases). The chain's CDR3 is CASSLGAHTEAFF. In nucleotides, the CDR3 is TGTGCCAGCAGCTTAGGGGCCCACACTGAAGCTTTCTTT.